The following is a TCR beta chain sequence with its context. Its target is not known. Deletions cut 10 bases from V and 5 bases from J, with 8 bases between. The CDR3 runs 10 residues. CDR1 is LNHDA, CDR2 SQIVND, per germline (reference sequence). The protocol was immunoSEQ multiplex PCR, while the TCRdb copy is restricted to in-frame clones and leaves out a portion. The data hold fewer than 120,000 clones, with 94% observed a single time. Second-dose timings of about 4 or about 12 weeks were pooled. This record belongs to a study of T cell responses to AZD1222 COVID-19 vaccine. Study-wide findings and caveats: Sampling that yielded the repertoires occurred only after the peak T cell response. Nearly half of spike-specific TCRs reportedly target variant regions that are unmutated in the B.1.351 and B.1.1.7 variants.

The V call is TRBV19, the J call TRBJ1-1; no clear D. The starting material was peripheral blood, obtained 28 days after the second AZD1222 dose. This TCR was sampled from an adult who received the AZD1222 COVID-19 vaccine. CDR3 residues: CATGRTEAFF. The CDR3 DNA sequence: TGTGCCACCGGGAGAACTGAAGCTTTCTTT.